The entry that follows covers one T cell receptor (beta chain) sequence. Antigen: not known. CDR3 length: 16 amino acids. Germline lookup yields CDR1 ENHRY and CDR2 SYGVKD. V was pared by 4 bases and J by 7 bases, with 22 bases between. The sample belongs to a study of radiotherapy plus CTLA-4 blockade in lung cancer. Whole-study context: Among patients, around 19% showed objective responses, and approximately 31% had disease control. Whole-study findings and limits: The study found tumor-derived TCR clones expanded in blood after radiotherapy plus ipilimumab.

The protocol was immunoSEQ multiplex PCR, while the TCRdb copy is restricted to in-frame clones and leaves out a portion. Of about 45,000 clones in the sample, 60% to 80% were seen once. The sample consisted of peripheral blood, taken from a patient treated with radiotherapy plus ipilimumab. This receptor was obtained from a human donor with non-small cell lung cancer who had stable disease on radiotherapy plus ipilimumab. The chain carries TRBV10-3 and TRBJ1-2, with a possible D match to TRBD1 (5 bases). CDR3 protein: CAISGPPRRAIRGYTF. CDR3 sequence (DNA): TGTGCCATCAGTGGACCCCCCCGCAGGGCGATTCGTGGCTACACCTTC.